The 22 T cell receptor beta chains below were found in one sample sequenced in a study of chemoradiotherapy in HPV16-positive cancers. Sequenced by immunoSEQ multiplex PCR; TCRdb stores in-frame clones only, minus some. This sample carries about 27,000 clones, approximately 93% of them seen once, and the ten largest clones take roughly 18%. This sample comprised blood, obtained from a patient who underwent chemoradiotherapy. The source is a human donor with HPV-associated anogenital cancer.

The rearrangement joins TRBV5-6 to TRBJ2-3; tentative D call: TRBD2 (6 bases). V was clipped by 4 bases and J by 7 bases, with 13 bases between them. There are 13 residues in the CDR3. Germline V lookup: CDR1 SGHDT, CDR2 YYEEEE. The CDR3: CASSLRDLNTQYF. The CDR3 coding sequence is TGTGCCAGCAGCCTACGGGACTTAAATACGCAGTATTTT.

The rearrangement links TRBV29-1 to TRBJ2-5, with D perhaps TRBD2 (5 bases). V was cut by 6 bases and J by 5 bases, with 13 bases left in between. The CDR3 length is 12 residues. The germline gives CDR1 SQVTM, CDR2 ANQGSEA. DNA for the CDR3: TGCAGCGTCCTTACTAGATTGGAGACCCAGTACTTC. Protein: CSVLTRLETQYF. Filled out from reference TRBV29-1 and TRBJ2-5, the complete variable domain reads SAVISQKPSRDICQRGTSLTIQCQVDSQVTMMFWYRQQPGQSLTLIATANQGSEATYESGFVIDKFPISRPNLTFSTLTVSNMSPEDSSIYLCSVLTRLETQYFGPGTRLLVL.

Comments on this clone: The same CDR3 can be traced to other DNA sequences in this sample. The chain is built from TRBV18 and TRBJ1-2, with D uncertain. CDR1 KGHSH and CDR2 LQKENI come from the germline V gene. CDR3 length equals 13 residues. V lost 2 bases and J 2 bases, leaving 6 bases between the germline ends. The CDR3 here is CASSPSENYGYTF. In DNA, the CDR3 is TGTGCCAGCTCACCATCAGAAAACTATGGCTACACCTTC.

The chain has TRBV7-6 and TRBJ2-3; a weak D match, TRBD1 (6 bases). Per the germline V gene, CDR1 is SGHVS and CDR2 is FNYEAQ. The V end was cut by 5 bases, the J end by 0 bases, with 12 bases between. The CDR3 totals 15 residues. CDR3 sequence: CASSDGQTSTDTQYF. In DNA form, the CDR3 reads TGTGCCAGCAGCGACGGACAGACTAGCACAGATACGCAGTATTTT.

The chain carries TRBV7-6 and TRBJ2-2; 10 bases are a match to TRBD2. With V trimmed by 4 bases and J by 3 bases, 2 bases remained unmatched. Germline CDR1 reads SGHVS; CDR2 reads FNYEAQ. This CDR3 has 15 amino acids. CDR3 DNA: TGTGCCAGCAGCTATAGCGGGGGGTACACCGGGGAGCTGTTTTTT. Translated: CASSYSGGYTGELFF.

CDR3 nucleotides: TGTGCCAGCAGCATACAGGGTTCCGCCTACAATGAGCAGTTCTTC. Its translation: CASSIQGSAYNEQFF. V usage is TRBV7-3 and J usage is TRBJ2-1, with TRBD1 as a possible D gene (6 bases). The V and J ends lost 5 bases and 2 bases respectively, with 13 bases between them. The germline V gene encodes CDR1 SGHTA and CDR2 FQGTGA. The CDR3 extends over 15 amino acids.

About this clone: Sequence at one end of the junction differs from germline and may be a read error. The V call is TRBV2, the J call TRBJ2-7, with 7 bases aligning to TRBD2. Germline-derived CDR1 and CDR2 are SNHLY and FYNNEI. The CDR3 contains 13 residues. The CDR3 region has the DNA TGTGTCAGCAGTGACGGGGGGACCTACGAGCAGTACTTC. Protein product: CVSSDGGTYEQYF.

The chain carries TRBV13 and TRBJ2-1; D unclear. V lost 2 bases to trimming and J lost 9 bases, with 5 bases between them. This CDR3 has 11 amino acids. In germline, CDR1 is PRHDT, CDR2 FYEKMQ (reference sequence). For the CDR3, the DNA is TGTGCCAGCAGCTTACATGGTGAGCAGTTCTTC. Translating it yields CASSLHGEQFF.

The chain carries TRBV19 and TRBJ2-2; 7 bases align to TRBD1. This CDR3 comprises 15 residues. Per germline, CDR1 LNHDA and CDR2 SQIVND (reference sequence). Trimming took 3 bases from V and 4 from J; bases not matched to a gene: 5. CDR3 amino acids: CASSIDRAVTGELFF. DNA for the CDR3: TGTGCCAGTAGTATCGACAGGGCGGTCACCGGGGAGCTGTTTTTT.

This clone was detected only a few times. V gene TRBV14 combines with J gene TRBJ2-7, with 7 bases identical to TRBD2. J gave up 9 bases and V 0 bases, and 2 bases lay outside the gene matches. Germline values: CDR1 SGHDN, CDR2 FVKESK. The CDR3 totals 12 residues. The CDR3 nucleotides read TGTGCCAGCAGCCAAGATTGGGGGGGGCAGTACTTC. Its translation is CASSQDWGGQYF.

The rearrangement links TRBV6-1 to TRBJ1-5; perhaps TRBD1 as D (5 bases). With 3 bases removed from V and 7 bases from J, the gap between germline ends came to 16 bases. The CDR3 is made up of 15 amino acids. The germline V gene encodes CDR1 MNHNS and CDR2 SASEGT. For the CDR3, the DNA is TGTGCCAGCAGTGATTCCGGGTTCTACAGGCAGCCCCAGCATTTT. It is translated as CASSDSGFYRQPQHF.

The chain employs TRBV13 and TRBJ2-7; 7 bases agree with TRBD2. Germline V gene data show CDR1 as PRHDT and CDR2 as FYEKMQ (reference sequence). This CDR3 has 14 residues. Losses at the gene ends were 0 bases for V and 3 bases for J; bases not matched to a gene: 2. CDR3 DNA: TGTGCCAGCAGCTTAGGGGGACTAATCTACGAGCAGTACTTC. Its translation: CASSLGGLIYEQYF.

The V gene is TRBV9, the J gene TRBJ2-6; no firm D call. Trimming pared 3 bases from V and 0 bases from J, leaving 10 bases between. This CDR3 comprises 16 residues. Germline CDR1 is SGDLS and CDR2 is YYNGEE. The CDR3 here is CASSGPASSGANVLTF. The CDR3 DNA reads TGTGCCAGCAGCGGTCCCGCTAGCTCTGGGGCCAACGTCCTGACTTTC.

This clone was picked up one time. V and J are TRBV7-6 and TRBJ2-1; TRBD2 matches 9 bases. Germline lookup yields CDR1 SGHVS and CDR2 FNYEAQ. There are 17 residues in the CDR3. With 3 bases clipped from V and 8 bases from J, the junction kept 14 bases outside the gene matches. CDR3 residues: CASSFGRGGRLWDEQFF. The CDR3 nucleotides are TGTGCCAGCAGCTTTGGGCGGGGGGGCCGTTTGTGGGATGAGCAGTTCTTC.

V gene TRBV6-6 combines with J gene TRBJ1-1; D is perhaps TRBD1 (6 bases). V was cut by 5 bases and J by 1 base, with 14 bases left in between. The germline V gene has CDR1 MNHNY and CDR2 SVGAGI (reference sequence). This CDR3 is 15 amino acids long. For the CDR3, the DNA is TGTGCCAGCAGTGGCCACAGGGCTTGGAACACTGAAGCTTTCTTT. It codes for CASSGHRAWNTEAFF.

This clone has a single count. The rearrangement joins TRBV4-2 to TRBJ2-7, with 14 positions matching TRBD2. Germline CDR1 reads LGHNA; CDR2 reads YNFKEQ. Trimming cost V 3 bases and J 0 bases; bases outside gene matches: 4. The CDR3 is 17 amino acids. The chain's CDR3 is CASSQEGTSGSSYEQYF. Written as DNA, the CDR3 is TGTGCCAGCAGCCAGGAAGGGACTAGCGGGAGCTCCTACGAGCAGTACTTC.

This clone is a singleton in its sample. The CDR3: CASSLRTSGQETQYF. CDR3 nucleotide sequence: TGTGCCAGCAGCCTACGGACTAGCGGTCAAGAGACCCAGTACTTC. V is TRBV13 and J is TRBJ2-5; 10 nucleotides agree with TRBD2. The CDR3 runs to 15 residues. V lost 5 bases to trimming and J lost 2 bases; unmatched junction nucleotides: 5. Germline assignment: CDR1 PRHDT and CDR2 FYEKMQ (reference sequence).

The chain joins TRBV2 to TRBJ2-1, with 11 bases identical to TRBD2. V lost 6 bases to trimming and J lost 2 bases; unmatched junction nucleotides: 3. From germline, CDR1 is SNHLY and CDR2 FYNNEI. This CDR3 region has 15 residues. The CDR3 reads CASRGTSGTYNEQFF. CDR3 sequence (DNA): TGTGCCAGCAGGGGGACTAGCGGCACCTACAATGAGCAGTTCTTC.

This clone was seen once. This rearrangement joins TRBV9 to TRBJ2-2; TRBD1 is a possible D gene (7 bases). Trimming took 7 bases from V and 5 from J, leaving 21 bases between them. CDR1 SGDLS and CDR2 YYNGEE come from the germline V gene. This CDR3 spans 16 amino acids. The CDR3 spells CASGGIGGGGTGELFF. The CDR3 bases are TGTGCCAGCGGGGGGATAGGGGGCGGTGGTACCGGGGAGCTGTTTTTT.

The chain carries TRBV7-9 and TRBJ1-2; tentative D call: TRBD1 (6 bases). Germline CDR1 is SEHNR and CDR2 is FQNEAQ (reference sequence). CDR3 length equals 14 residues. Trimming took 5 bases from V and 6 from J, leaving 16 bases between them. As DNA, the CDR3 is TGTGCCAGCAGCCCCCAGGACAGCCTACATGGCTACACCTTC. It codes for CASSPQDSLHGYTF.

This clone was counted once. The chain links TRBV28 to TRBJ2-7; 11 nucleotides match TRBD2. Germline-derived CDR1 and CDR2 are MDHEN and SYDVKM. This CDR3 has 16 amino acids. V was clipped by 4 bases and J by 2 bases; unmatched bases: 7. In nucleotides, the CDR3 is TGTGCCAGCAGTTCCGCCGGGACTAGCGGCACCTACGAGCAGTACTTC. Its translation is CASSSAGTSGTYEQYF.

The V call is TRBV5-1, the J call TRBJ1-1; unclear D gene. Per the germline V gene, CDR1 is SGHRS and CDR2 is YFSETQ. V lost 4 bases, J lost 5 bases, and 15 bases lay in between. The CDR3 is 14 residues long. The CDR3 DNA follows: TGCGCCAGCAGCCTCCGGGCTACGGGGACTGAAGCTTTCTTT. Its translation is CASSLRATGTEAFF.